This T cell receptor (beta chain) was sequenced in a study of stem cell transplantation in POMP-related autoinflammatory disease. The CDR3 covers 19 residues. Trimming removed 5 bases from V and 1 base from J, with 26 bases in between. CDR1 and CDR2 (germline): LGHDT, YNNKEL (reference sequence). TCRdb keeps only in-frame clones here, not all; method: immunoSEQ multiplex PCR. Here the sample spans roughly 70,000 clones, roughly 88% being singletons. Sequences were derived from CD4+ T cells from PBMCs, sampled after stem cell transplantation. The receptor was isolated from a human patient with POMP-related autoinflammation and immune dysregulation (PRAID). Some T cells may trace back to the graft donor. This chain connects TRBV3-1 (or the pseudogene TRBV3-2) to TRBJ1-2, with a weak D call TRBD1 (5 bases). The CDR3 spells CASSRVGTPFDAGNYGYTF. The CDR3 coding sequence is TGTGCCAGCAGCAGGGTGGGGACCCCTTTCGATGCTGGTAACTATGGCTACACCTTC.